The clone carrying this T cell receptor beta chain was found many times. Its cognate antigen is unknown. The sample is drawn from a study of spatial heterogeneity in lung cancer. The sample's time point: sample taken at primary tumor resection. The donors were approximately 70 patients with non-small cell lung cancer that was early-stage and untreated. Tumor, nontumor lung or frozen PBMC supplied whole RNA, sequenced without sorting. Broader study findings: Ubiquitous nonsynonymous mutations were tracked by counts of ubiquitous expanded TCRs, and regional ones by counts of regional expanded TCRs. Tumoral mutation counts were tracked by counts of expanded intratumoral alpha and beta TCRs.

Each molecule of TCR cDNA was tagged with one unique molecular identifier. TCRdb redid the calling of the 5' RACE reads with MiXCR, one entry per CDR3 protein. The sample lists 15,000 to 20,000 distinct CDR3 sequences, 6.2% occurring once. The CDR3 spans 14 residues. Germline V gives CDR1 SGHNT, CDR2 YYREEE (reference sequence). V was clipped by 0 bases and J by 3 bases, with 8 bases between them. The receptor was derived from a male donor with early-stage non-small cell lung cancer. The chain couples TRBV5-4 to TRBJ2-3; D is possibly TRBD1 or TRBD2 (5 bases each). The source material was lung tumor tissue, sampled at surgery. CDR3 in amino acids: CASSLGGATDTQYF. For the CDR3, the DNA is TGTGCCAGCAGCTTGGGAGGGGCAACAGATACGCAGTATTTT.